The present T cell receptor (beta chain) was sequenced within a study of shared clonotypes between healthy human individuals. Study-level findings and limits: Relative to memory subsets, naive subsets generally showed larger estimated richness.

Of note for this clone: The antigen is unknown. Other nucleotide sequences in the sample specify the same CDR3.

Repertoires were generated with immunoSEQ multiplex PCR, while TCRdb's copy carries only in-frame clones and drops some. Of some 1 million clones in the sample, about 75% were seen once. Germline V lookup: CDR1 MNHNY, CDR2 SVGAGI (reference sequence). V was pared by 6 bases and J by 0 bases, with 6 bases between. This CDR3 is built from 13 residues. The sequence was collected from a man aged 18-30 years in good health. Sequencing was carried out using memory CD4+ T cells sorted from blood. Subset noted: CD45RA-negative fraction. This chain uses TRBV6-6 with TRBJ1-3; D is ambiguous. CDR3 nucleotide sequence: TGTGCCAGCAGACGGGGCTCTGGAAACACCATATATTTT. It encodes CASRRGSGNTIYF.